The source of this T cell receptor beta chain is a study of blood T cells in healthy people across ages. Across the study: Template switching captured about one barcoded beta molecule per two T cells. Findings of the study overall: The long-lived group displayed more naive CD4+ cells, plus higher diversity, than the aged donors did.

Alongside a J-beta primer mix, a sample-barcoded 5' primer served in a second PCR lasting roughly 6 to 11 cycles. Any given sample supplied a minimum of 3 million CDR3-containing paired-end reads. TCRdb passed the 5' RACE reads through MiXCR, listing each CDR3 protein once. The data contain roughly 700,000 distinct CDR3 sequences, around 48% of them singletons. CDR1 and CDR2 from the germline V gene are DFQATT and SNEGSKA (reference sequence). This CDR3 is 14 amino acids long. The V gene lost 6 bases and the J gene lost 3 bases, with 16 bases spanning the gap. On this clonotype: Its antigen is still unknown.

Sequencing input: blood. The TCR was taken from a woman aged 55-69 years in good health. The rearrangement joins TRBV20-1 to TRBJ2-3; tentative D call: TRBD2 (5 bases). CDR3 nucleotides: TGCAGTGCCAAATCCCCACTAGGAACAGATACGCAGTATTTT. It specifies CSAKSPLGTDTQYF.